This T cell receptor (beta chain) derives from a study of vaccination and CD4 T cells after COVID-19. About the research overall: The BNT162b2 or mRNA-1273 vaccine was given to participants in two doses. The peptides that stimulated the cells were overlapping spike peptides from SARS-CoV-2, HCoV-NL63, HCoV-OC43 and HCoV-229E. General study results and limits: Median reactive clonotypes, those recognizing SARS-CoV-2, rose from about 22 to 38, not significantly.

Stated treatment: approximately nine-day PBMC culture with coronavirus spike peptide pools or control peptides (ViraFEST assay). The dates of positive PCR tests extended from March through December 2020 and came before the US Alpha, Beta and Delta variants. This clonotype was detected a few times. What it binds is not known. CD4+ T cells that had been cultured provided DNA sequenced with the Oncomine TCR Beta short-read assay. TCRdb redid the calling of the PCR reads with MiXCR, one entry per CDR3 protein. The data hold about 12,000 distinct CDR3 sequences, with roughly 69% observed a single time. The specimen comprised CD4+ T cells from blood, cultured in vitro, sampled before SARS-CoV-2 vaccination. The receptor was derived from a human donor who had recovered from COVID-19.

CDR3 sequence: CASRPGLAGANEQFF. The CDR3 nucleotides read TGTGCCAGCAGACCAGGACTAGCGGGAGCCAATGAGCAGTTCTTC. The rearrangement uses TRBV6-1 and TRBJ2-1; 13 nucleotides align to TRBD2. V shed 6 bases, J shed 6 bases, and the junction held 5 bases outside the gene matches. Germline-derived CDR1 and CDR2 are MNHNS and SASEGT. The CDR3 sequence is 15 residues long.